A single sample gave rise to the 20 T cell receptor beta chains below, sequenced in a study of spatial heterogeneity in lung cancer (dated by TCRdb to 2018 to 2020). Library prep was done by 5' RACE. TCRdb names NextSeq 500 as the instrument used. The raw public data were reprocessed by TCRdb itself: fastp quality trimming at Q25, MiXCR clonotype calling, in-frame beta chains only. CDR3 protein sequences are deduplicated, and each keeps its most common genes and DNA. Counted in this sample were about 48,000 distinct CDR3 sequences; approximately 5.3% of them appeared once. The top ten clones comprise over 8.5% of the sample. What the time point label conveys for this sample: sample taken at primary tumor resection. Without any cell sorting, TCR sequencing was performed on whole RNA extracted either from tumor and nontumor lung tissue or from cryopreserved PBMC samples. The source was PBMCs, collected at surgery. Receptors were obtained from a male donor with early-stage non-small cell lung cancer.

This clonotype occurred many times. This chain links TRBV7-9 with TRBJ2-6, with D perhaps matching TRBD1 (6 bases). Germline V CDR1 and CDR2: SEHNR, FQNEAQ (reference sequence). This CDR3 has 19 amino acids. V was pared by 2 bases and J by 4 bases, with 21 bases between. CDR3 sequence: CASSLTPGQGASGANVLTF. As DNA, the CDR3 is TGTGCCAGCAGCTTAACTCCGGGACAAGGGGCCTCCGGGGCCAACGTCCTGACTTTC.

This clonotype was detected ten times or more. The V call is TRBV7-2, the J call TRBJ2-1; 10 positions agree with TRBD1. The germline V gene encodes CDR1 SGHTA and CDR2 FQGNSA. Trimming took 4 bases from V and 7 from J; bases not matched to a gene: 7. The CDR3 consists of 15 residues. The CDR3 sequence: CASSSPTGGGNEQFF. The DNA for the CDR3 is TGTGCCAGCAGCTCGCCGACAGGGGGCGGGAATGAGCAGTTCTTC.

This clonotype was observed at least ten times. J is TRBJ1-2 and V is TRBV20-1; TRBD1 matches 8 bases. Germline V gene lookup returns CDR1 DFQATT and CDR2 SNEGSKA (reference sequence). The CDR3 totals 13 residues. CDR3: CRGESDRAYGYTF. The CDR3 DNA reads TGCAGGGGGGAGTCGGACAGGGCCTATGGCTACACCTTC.

In its sample, this clonotype was seen many times. The J gene is TRBJ2-2, the V gene TRBV5-5, with D hard to call. The V gene lost 0 bases and the J gene lost 6 bases, with 3 bases spanning the gap. The CDR3 extends over 12 amino acids. Germline CDR1 reads SGHKS; CDR2 reads YYEKEE (reference sequence). In DNA form, the CDR3 reads TGTGCCAGCAGCTTGGAGGCCGGGGAGCTGTTTTTT. This gives the protein CASSLEAGELFF.

This clonotype came up many times. The CDR3 here is CAISEFGQGWSYEQYF. The CDR3 DNA reads as TGTGCCATCAGTGAGTTCGGACAGGGGTGGTCCTACGAGCAGTACTTC. The chain carries TRBV10-3 and TRBJ2-7, with 9 positions matching TRBD1. Trimming at V came to 1 base and at J to 1 base, leaving 5 bases not matched to a gene. CDR1 and CDR2 from the germline V gene are ENHRY and SYGVKD. The CDR3 totals 16 residues.

This clonotype has a count of ten or more. This chain connects TRBV7-9 to TRBJ1-1, with 11 nucleotides matching TRBD1. Germline lookup yields CDR1 SEHNR and CDR2 FQNEAQ (reference sequence). The CDR3 sequence is 16 residues long. V lost 5 bases, J lost 2 bases, and 7 bases stayed unmatched. The CDR3 region has the DNA TGTGCCAGCAGCCCCGCGGGACAGGGGGAAAACACTGAAGCTTTCTTT. Residues: CASSPAGQGENTEAFF.

There are many counts of this clonotype. The rearrangement links TRBV4-2 to TRBJ2-3, with D possibly called TRBD1 or TRBD2 (5 bases each). The CDR3 has 17 amino acids. Germline values: CDR1 LGHNA, CDR2 YNFKEQ. V was clipped by 2 bases and J by 2 bases, with 17 bases between them. The CDR3 bases are TGTGCCAGCAGCCAAAAGCCCGGGACGGACTTCACAGATACGCAGTATTTT. Protein: CASSQKPGTDFTDTQYF.

This clonotype has more than one count but fewer than ten. The V gene is TRBV29-1, the J gene TRBJ2-1; 8 nucleotides match TRBD2. The V gene end was trimmed by 3 bases and the J gene end by 8 bases; junction bases not matched to a gene: 12. CDR3 length: 15 amino acids. Germline V CDR1 and CDR2: SQVTM, ANQGSEA. The CDR3 nucleotides are TGCAGCGTTGAGGTACAGGGCGGACTAGCCGATGAGCAGTTCTTC. It yields the protein CSVEVQGGLADEQFF.

CDR3 sequence reads: CASSPRLADTGELFF. The CDR3 DNA reads TGTGCCAGCAGCCCCCGGCTAGCCGACACCGGGGAGCTGTTTTTT. J is TRBJ2-2 and V is TRBV7-3, with D possibly matching TRBD2 (5 bases). CDR1 is SGHTA and CDR2 is FQGTGA in the germline V gene. This CDR3 comprises 15 residues. The V end lost 5 bases, the J end lost 3 bases, and 13 bases lay between the germline ends.

This clonotype was counted many times. The genes are TRBV5-1 and TRBJ2-3; the match to TRBD2 covers 13 bases. The CDR3 runs 14 residues. Germline CDR1 is SGHRS and CDR2 is YFSETQ. The junction had 1 base not matched to a gene; V was cut back by 4 bases and J by 5 bases. In DNA, the CDR3 is TGCGCCAGCAGCGGACTAGCGGGAGAAGATACGCAGTATTTT. Translated: CASSGLAGEDTQYF.

At least ten counts were recorded for this clonotype. CDR3 sequence (DNA): TGCAGTGCCGTCGACAGGGGGCGCATGAACACTGAAGCTTTCTTT. Translating gives CSAVDRGRMNTEAFF. The rearrangement joins TRBV20-1 to TRBJ1-1, with TRBD1 matching 10 bases. The CDR3 runs 15 residues. The V gene end was trimmed by 6 bases and the J gene end by 0 bases; junction bases not matched to a gene: 7. The germline V gene has CDR1 DFQATT and CDR2 SNEGSKA (reference sequence).

The chain uses TRBV10-2 and TRBJ1-5; no reliable D call. With 2 bases removed from V and 0 bases from J, the gap between germline ends came to 8 bases. Germline loops: CDR1 WSHSY, CDR2 SAAADI. The length of the CDR3 is 15 residues. CDR3 region: CASSEPQISNQPQHF. The CDR3 nucleotides read TGCGCCAGCAGTGAGCCACAGATTAGCAATCAGCCCCAGCATTTT.

This clonotype has ten or more counts. V is TRBV20-1 and J is TRBJ2-5; D call uncertain. The CDR3 spans 15 residues. Germline lookup yields CDR1 DFQATT and CDR2 SNEGSKA (reference sequence). V lost 3 bases to trimming and J lost 1 base, with 15 bases between them. Here the CDR3 DNA reads TGCAGTGCTAGTGGGCTAGGGAAGGGCCAAGAGACCCAGTACTTC. It encodes CSASGLGKGQETQYF.

This clonotype came up many times. The chain uses TRBV7-6 and TRBJ2-5; no reliable D call. Trimming took off 1 base at V and 7 bases at J, with 7 bases between the two ends. The V gene's germline CDR1 is SGHVS and CDR2 FNYEAQ. The CDR3 spans 12 residues. The CDR3 DNA reads TGTGCCAGCAGCTTAGATACGATGACCCAGTACTTC. Its protein is CASSLDTMTQYF.

This clonotype was detected many times. The V and J genes are TRBV20-1 and TRBJ1-2; D perhaps matches TRBD1 (6 bases). There are 14 residues in the CDR3. The germline V and J ends were trimmed by 0 bases and 3 bases, with 11 bases remaining between them. CDR1 is DFQATT, CDR2 SNEGSKA, per germline (reference sequence). CDR3 protein: CSARDHGGHYGYTF. The CDR3 DNA follows: TGCAGTGCTAGAGATCACGGGGGGCACTATGGCTACACCTTC.

This clonotype appeared many times. As DNA, the CDR3 is TGTGCTAGTGGTTTGGACATCCAAGAGACCCAGTACTTC. It specifies CASGLDIQETQYF. This chain uses TRBV12-5 with TRBJ2-5; no clear D gene. There are 13 residues in the CDR3. Germline lookup yields CDR1 LGHNT and CDR2 FRNRAP. Trimming took off 1 base at V and 1 base at J, with 4 bases between the two ends.

This clonotype was picked up many times. The chain couples TRBV14 to TRBJ1-1; no clear D. The CDR3 runs to 14 residues. Trimming took off 0 bases at V and 3 bases at J, with 8 bases between the two ends. CDR1 and CDR2 (germline): SGHDN, FVKESK. The CDR3 loop reads CASSQEPHYTEAFF. The CDR3 DNA reads as TGTGCCAGCAGCCAAGAGCCCCATTACACTGAAGCTTTCTTT. The full variable domain, rest sourced from reference TRBV14 and TRBJ1-1, is EAGVTQFPSHSVIEKGQTVTLRCDPISGHDNLYWYRRVMGKEIKFLLHFVKESKQDESGMPNNRFLAERTGGTYSTLKVQPAELEDSGVYFCASSQEPHYTEAFFGQGTRLTVV.

CDR3 sequence reads: CSARDRSSGINQPQHF. The CDR3 region has the DNA TGCAGTGCTAGAGATCGGTCCTCAGGGATCAATCAGCCCCAGCATTTT. The chain combines TRBV20-1 with TRBJ1-5, with D perhaps TRBD1 (5 bases). Deletions cut 0 bases from V and 3 bases from J, with 15 bases between. The germline V gene encodes CDR1 DFQATT and CDR2 SNEGSKA (reference sequence). There are 16 residues in the CDR3.

This chain links TRBV7-2 with TRBJ1-1, with D hard to call. V gave up 10 bases and J gave up 2 bases, with 11 bases separating them. The CDR3 is 12 residues long. Germline V gene lookup returns CDR1 SGHTA and CDR2 FQGNSA. DNA for the CDR3: TGTGCCATGGGAAATCTTAACACTGAAGCTTTCTTT. It translates to CAMGNLNTEAFF.

This clonotype appeared many times. The rearrangement uses TRBV9 and TRBJ2-7; 9 bases are shared with TRBD2. V dropped 3 bases and J dropped 4; count of bases not matched to a gene: 8. The V gene's germline CDR1 is SGDLS and CDR2 YYNGEE. The CDR3 is made up of 15 amino acids. The DNA for the CDR3 is TGTGCCAGCAGCGCCTCACTAGCGGGTCCTTACGAGCAGTACTTC. This sequence encodes CASSASLAGPYEQYF.